This record concerns one T cell receptor (beta chain) sequence. It has no known antigen specificity. No much larger clonotype is one base removed from it; base qualities were not supplied. These data originate in a study of blood T cells in healthy people across ages (dated by TCRdb to between 2014 and 2017). With respect to the entire study: Template switching captured roughly one uniquely barcoded TCR beta cDNA molecule per two T cells in model experiments. Age-related changes in TCR beta repertoire diversity were measured in the study by deep sequencing normalized with unique cDNA molecular identifiers. The donors were split into four age groups: young (average around 15 years), middle-aged (roughly 39), aged (more than 55) and long-lived (82). To avoid experimental bias, donors of different ages were spread randomly across the sequencing lanes. Two additional independent replicas of 1 million unique cDNA reads from the same blood draw were analyzed for two donors (one aged 18 to 29 and one aged 80 or older). The study at large found these results: Since profiling was done on bulk unsorted PBMCs, naive and antigen-experienced compartments could not be conclusively compared. There was a strong correlation between observed TCR beta diversity and the percentage of naive T cells measured by flow cytometry. Observed TCR beta diversity per million T cells fell roughly linearly with age, and a significant reduction was already apparent by age about 38. The long-lived group showed more naive CD4+ T cells, fewer expanded clones and increased TCR diversity than the aged group, suggesting age selection. Total diversity estimates from one million sequenced T cells were considered lower bounds and underestimates. Because donor CMV infection status was unknown, age-related changes in expanded clonotypes were potentially confounded.

Systemically healthy Caucasian individuals from Russia, 39 in total and aged roughly 6 to 95 years, were included as donors. Around 10 milliliters of peripheral blood were collected from each donor into EDTA-treated Vacutainer tubes. PBMCs were isolated by Ficoll-Paque density-gradient centrifugation, with at least 6 million obtained per sample. Trizol reagent was used to extract total RNA from PBMCs, with at least 5.5 micrograms per sample. Naive CD45RAhigh/CD27high T cell percentages were measured by flow cytometry on a PBMC aliquot from every donor. The library was produced with 5' RACE. The reads were generated on an Illumina HiSeq 2500. A second PCR of about 7 to 12 cycles was performed with a sample-barcoded 5' primer and a J-beta primer mix. A template-switch 5' adaptor carrying 12 random nucleotides introduced a unique molecular identifier onto each TCR beta cDNA molecule. Each sample yielded at least 3 million CDR3-containing paired-end reads. All of the RNA was converted into first-strand cDNA using the Mint cDNA synthesis kit, with a TRBC-specific oligonucleotide serving as the primer. Following uracil-DNA glycosylase treatment, a first 18-cycle PCR with universal primers M1SS and BC2_uni_R was performed on all cDNA. In the authors' own workflow: Each sample was normalized by randomly selecting 1 million high-quality reads, each carrying a distinct molecular identifier. Reads with shared molecular identifiers were discarded instead of being binned into consensus sequences. CDR3 identification, clonotype clustering and error correction used MiTCR with a Q25 quality threshold and the strictest error-elimination algorithm. A nonparametric unseen species model with Euler transformation was used to estimate lower-bound total TCR beta diversity. The public reads were reanalyzed by TCRdb: fastp trimming at Q25, MiXCR alignment, in-frame beta chains only. Each entry is one CDR3 protein sequence, shown with its most common DNA and genes. What appears here as the V and J calls and clone size reflects TCRdb's work, not the paper's. Here the sample has roughly 1,800,000 distinct CDR3 sequences; around half occur a single time. The ten most abundant clones make up approximately 2% of the sample.

V is trimmed back by 4 bases and J by 3 bases, and the junction contains 7 bases that no gene match accounts for. The germline V gene sets CDR1 to MDHEN and CDR2 to SYDVKM. Reading from cysteine to phenylalanine, the CDR3 counts 15 amino acids. Solely the CDR3 DNA is kept, with 45 bases framed from the first base. The sequencing input was blood. This sequence originates from a woman between 35 and 50 years old in good health. The chain is encoded by TRBV28 joined to TRBJ2-7, with TRBD1 identical over 9 junction bases. The CDR3 sequence is CASSSFGTGNYEQYF. The DNA reads as follows: TGTGCCAGCAGTTCCTTCGGGACAGGGAACTACGAGCAGTACTTC. Supplemented by the reference TRBV28 and TRBJ2-7 proteins around the CDR3, the complete variable domain is DVKVTQSSRYLVKRTGEKVFLECVQDMDHENMFWYRQDPGLGLRLIYFSYDVKMKEKGDIPEGYSVSREKKERFSLILESASTNQTSMYLCASSSFGTGNYEQYFGPGTRLTVT.